This T cell receptor (beta chain) was sequenced during a study of control samples from healthy donors and cancer patients. Libraries were prepared by immunoSEQ multiplex PCR; TCRdb keeps only in-frame clonotypes and omits some of them. This sample carries roughly 130,000 clones, under 95% of them seen once, and the ten largest clones take over 1.5%. Trimming removed 4 bases from V and 2 bases from J, with 15 bases in between. The CDR3 has 15 amino acids. Germline loops: CDR1 LNHNV, CDR2 YYDKDF (reference sequence). The chain links TRBV15 to TRBJ2-7; D gene unclear. The TCR sequence derives from a man aged 45-60 years with head and neck cancer. The sequenced sample was PBMCs. The CDR3 spells CATSTPTEKTYEQYF. The CDR3 DNA reads TGTGCCACCAGCACCCCAACTGAGAAAACCTACGAGCAGTACTTC.